This T cell receptor (beta chain) was sequenced during a study of CD8 T cells in Susac syndrome. The V end lost 5 bases, the J end lost 9 bases, and 20 bases lay between the germline ends. This CDR3 region has 15 residues. From germline, CDR1 is LNHNV and CDR2 YYDKDF (reference sequence). TCR beta sequencing covered blood CD8+ and CD4+ T cells. A quantity of about 0.45 to 1 ug RNA underwent reverse transcription using random hexamers. TCR beta CDR3 was amplified by immunoSEQ multiplex PCR. This amplification extended across 54 Vbeta and 13 Jbeta segments. TCRdb fed the immunoSEQ multiplex PCR reads into MiXCR, producing one record per CDR3 protein. The sample holds about 240,000 distinct CDR3 sequences, 90% to 97% seen once.

The TCR sequence derives from a human donor with Susac syndrome. The sequencing sample was made of CD4+ T cells from PBMCs. The chain employs TRBV15 and TRBJ2-1, with D possibly being TRBD2 (5 bases). The CDR3 here is CATSRGKVSPTEQFF. The CDR3 DNA is TGTGCCACCAGCCGAGGGAAGGTCTCGCCCACTGAGCAGTTCTTC.